The clone carrying this T cell receptor beta chain was seen a single time. The antigen is not known. The germline CDR1 and CDR2 sequences are GTSNPN and SVGIG (reference sequence). Trimming removed 4 bases at V and 3 bases at J, with 15 bases between. This CDR3 region has 14 residues. These data come from a study of shared clonotypes between healthy human individuals. General observations from the study: Researchers sampled only blood; tissue repertoires likely differ.

Genomic DNA per cell subset filled all wells of several immunoSEQ plates. Clones were read by immunoSEQ multiplex PCR, and TCRdb kept only the in-frame ones, dropping some. In the table there are 2 million to 3 million clones, 80% to 95% of which are singletons. Sequencing used naive CD4+ T cells from PBMCs. Subset of the sample: CD45RA+ positively selected. The receptor was derived from a man aged 18 to 30 in good health. Some clones in this sample may be carry-over from other donors' samples. The chain carries TRBV30 and TRBJ1-2; tentatively, D is TRBD1 (5 bases). CDR3 in DNA: TGTGCCTGGAAACGGGGCTCCGCTGACTATGGCTACACCTTC. It codes for CAWKRGSADYGYTF.